This T cell receptor (beta chain) was sequenced during a study of post-analysis software for immune sequencing data (dated by TCRdb to 2014 to 2015). Regarding the research as a whole: The recorded disease courses included relapsing-remitting, secondary progressive and progressive-relapsing multiple sclerosis, and some patients had no subtype annotation. The patient repertoires were set against around ten previously published healthy control repertoires from donors whose ages ranged from 6 to 25 years. A subset of samples was prepared in parallel using single-end sample barcoding, then pooled and co-amplified after Illumina adapter ligation.

Counted from cysteine to phenylalanine, this CDR3 has 17 amino acids. Only the CDR3 portion is preserved as DNA: 51 bases, with reading frame beginning at the first base. CDR1 and CDR2 are read off the germline V gene as MNHEY and SVGAGI. Receptor libraries were prepared by PCR. The reads were generated on an Illumina HiSeq 2500. To reduce PCR and sequencing biases, unique molecular identifiers were incorporated into the TCR beta cDNA libraries. Per 1 to 10 million input T cells, some 500,000 cDNA molecules were obtained, such that each molecule approximated one T cell. The patient libraries were prepared and sequenced using the same protocol as the earlier healthy control dataset. Within a given batch, samples were prepared together, multiplexed and sequenced on the same HiSeq lane. The authors' analysis ran thus. Raw barcoded reads were processed with MIGEC, and single-read molecular identifier groups were discarded before consensus assembly and CDR3 extraction. Clonotype tables were post-analysed with VDJtools, normalizing diversity by down-sampling all datasets to the smallest sample size. In repertoire overlap clustering, CDR3 amino acid sequences, but not nucleotide sequences, were matched to correct batch-related cross-sample contamination. TCRdb reran the public reads through fastp at Q25 and MiXCR, keeping productive beta chains. Every entry covers one CDR3 protein and lists the most common genes and DNA from its rows. The V and J calls come from TCRdb's annotation, not from the publication. A total of about 770,000 distinct CDR3 sequences appear in this sample, 46% of them only once. The top ten hold roughly 4.4% of the sample.

Broad study findings and their caveats: Roughly 5 TRBV segments, including TRBV5-6, TRBV5-1 and TRBV20-1, were significantly more frequent in patients than controls. Significantly lower normalized Chao1 diversity was found in multiple sclerosis patients than in controls, suggesting substantial peripheral T-cell clonal expansion. The control group was slightly older than the multiple sclerosis patient group. Direct clustering with F measure revealed strong co-clustering of samples prepared in the same batch, which led to a batch-effect correction.

To demonstrate the VDJtools post-analysis software, the study profiled TCR beta repertoires from the peripheral blood of 13 young patients with multiple sclerosis. The multiple sclerosis patients were children and adolescents ranging in age from roughly 6 to 15 years. Comments on this clonotype: Its antigen remains unidentified. A junction end diverges from the germline sequence, so it may reflect a read error.

The chain employs TRBV6-5 and TRBJ2-3, with 8 bases in between that match TRBD2. This clonotype was obtained from a girl aged 10 to 17 with multiple sclerosis. What was sequenced was blood. Read as DNA, the sequence is TGTGTCAGCAGTTCCCCCGGGGGGGCGGGCCACACAGATACGCAGTATTTT. Its protein is CVSSSPGGAGHTDTQYF.